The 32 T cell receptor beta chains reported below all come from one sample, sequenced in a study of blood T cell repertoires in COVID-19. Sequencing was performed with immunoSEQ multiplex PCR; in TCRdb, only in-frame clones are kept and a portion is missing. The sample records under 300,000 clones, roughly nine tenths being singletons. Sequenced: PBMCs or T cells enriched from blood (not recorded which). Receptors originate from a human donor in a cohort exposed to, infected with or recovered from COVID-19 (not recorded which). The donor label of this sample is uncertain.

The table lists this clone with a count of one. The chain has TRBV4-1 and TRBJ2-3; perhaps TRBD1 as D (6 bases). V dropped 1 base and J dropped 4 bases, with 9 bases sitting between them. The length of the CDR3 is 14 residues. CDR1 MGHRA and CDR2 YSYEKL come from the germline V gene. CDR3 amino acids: CASSQARQADTQYF. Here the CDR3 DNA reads TGCGCCAGCAGCCAAGCTCGACAGGCAGATACGCAGTATTTT.

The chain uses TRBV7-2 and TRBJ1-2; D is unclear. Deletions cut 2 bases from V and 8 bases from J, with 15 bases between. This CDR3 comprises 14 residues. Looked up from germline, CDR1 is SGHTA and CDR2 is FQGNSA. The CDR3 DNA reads TGTGCCAGCAGCTTAACTCCCCCAAGAGGGGGCTACACCTTC. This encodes CASSLTPPRGGYTF.

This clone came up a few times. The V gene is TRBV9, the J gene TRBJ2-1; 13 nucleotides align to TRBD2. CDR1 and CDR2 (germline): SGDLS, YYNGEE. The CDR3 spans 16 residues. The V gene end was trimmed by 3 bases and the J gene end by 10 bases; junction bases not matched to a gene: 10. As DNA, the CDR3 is TGTGCCAGCAGCGCCTCGACTAGCGGGGGGCTCGGGGAGCAGTTCTTC. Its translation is CASSASTSGGLGEQFF.

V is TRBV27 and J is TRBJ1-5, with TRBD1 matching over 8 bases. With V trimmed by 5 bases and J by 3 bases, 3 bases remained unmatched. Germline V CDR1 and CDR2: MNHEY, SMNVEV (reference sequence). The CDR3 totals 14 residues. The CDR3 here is CASSNRGANQPQHF. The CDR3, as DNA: TGTGCCAGCAGTAACAGGGGGGCCAATCAGCCCCAGCATTTT.

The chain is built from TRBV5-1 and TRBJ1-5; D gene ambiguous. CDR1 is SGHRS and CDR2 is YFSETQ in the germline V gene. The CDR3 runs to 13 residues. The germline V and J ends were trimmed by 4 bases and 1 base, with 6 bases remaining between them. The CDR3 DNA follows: TGCGCCAGCAGCCTTGGCAGCAATCAGCCCCAGCATTTT. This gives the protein CASSLGSNQPQHF.

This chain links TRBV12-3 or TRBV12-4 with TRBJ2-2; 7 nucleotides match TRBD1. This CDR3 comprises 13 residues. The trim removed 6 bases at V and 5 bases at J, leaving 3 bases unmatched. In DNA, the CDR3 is TGTGCCAGCAGACAGGGGAAGACCGGGGAGCTGTTTTTT. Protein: CASRQGKTGELFF.

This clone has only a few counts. The DNA of the CDR3 is TGTGCCTGGAGTGAACGGGGAGGATTTCAGCCCCAGCATTTT. The encoded protein is CAWSERGGFQPQHF. V usage is TRBV30 and J usage is TRBJ1-5; D remains unclear. Trimming cost V 1 base and J 6 bases, with 13 bases left between them. Germline V CDR1 and CDR2: GTSNPN, SVGIG (reference sequence). This CDR3 is built from 14 residues. Full variable domain (outside the CDR3, taken from reference TRBV30 and TRBJ1-5): SQTIHQWPATLVQPVGSPLSLECTVEGTSNPNLYWYRQAAGRGLQLLFYSVGIGQISSEVPQNLSASRPQDRQFILSSKKLLLSDSGFYLCAWSERGGFQPQHFGDGTRLSIL.

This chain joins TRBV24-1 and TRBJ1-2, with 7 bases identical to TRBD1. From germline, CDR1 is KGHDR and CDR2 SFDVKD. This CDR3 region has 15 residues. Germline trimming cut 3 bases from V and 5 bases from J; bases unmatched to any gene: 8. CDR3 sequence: CATSDPQDRPYGYTF. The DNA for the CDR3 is TGTGCCACCAGTGATCCGCAGGACAGGCCGTATGGCTACACCTTC.

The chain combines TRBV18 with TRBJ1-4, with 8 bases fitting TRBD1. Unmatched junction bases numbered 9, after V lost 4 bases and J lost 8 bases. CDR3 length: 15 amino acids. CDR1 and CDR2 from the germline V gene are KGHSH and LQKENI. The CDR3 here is CASSLNTGGREKLFF. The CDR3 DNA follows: TGTGCCAGCTCACTGAATACAGGGGGACGAGAAAAACTGTTTTTT.

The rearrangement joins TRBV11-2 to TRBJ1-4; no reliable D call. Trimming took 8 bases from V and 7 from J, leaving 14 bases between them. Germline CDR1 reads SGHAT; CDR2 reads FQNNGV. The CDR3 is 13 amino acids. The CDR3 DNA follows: TGTGCCAGCCTGAGTTCTTATGGTGAAAAACTGTTTTTT. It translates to CASLSSYGEKLFF. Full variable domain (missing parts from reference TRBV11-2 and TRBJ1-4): EAGVAQSPRYKIIEKRQSVAFWCNPISGHATLYWYQQILGQGPKLLIQFQNNGVVDDSQLPKDRFSAERLKGVDSTLKIQPAKLEDSAVYLCASLSSYGEKLFFGSGTQLSVL.

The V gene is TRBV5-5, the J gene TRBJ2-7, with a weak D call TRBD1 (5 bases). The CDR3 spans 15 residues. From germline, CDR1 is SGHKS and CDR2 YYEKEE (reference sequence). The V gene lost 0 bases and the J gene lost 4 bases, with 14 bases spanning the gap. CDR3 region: CASSLAAYRTYEQYF. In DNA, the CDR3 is TGTGCCAGCAGCTTGGCCGCTTACAGGACATACGAGCAGTACTTC.

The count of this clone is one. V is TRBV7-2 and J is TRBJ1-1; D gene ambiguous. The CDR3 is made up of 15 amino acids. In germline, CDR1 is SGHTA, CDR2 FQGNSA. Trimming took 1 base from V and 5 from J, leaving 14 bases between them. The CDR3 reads CASSLEALGGTEAFF. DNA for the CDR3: TGTGCCAGCAGCTTAGAGGCCCTAGGCGGGACTGAAGCTTTCTTT.

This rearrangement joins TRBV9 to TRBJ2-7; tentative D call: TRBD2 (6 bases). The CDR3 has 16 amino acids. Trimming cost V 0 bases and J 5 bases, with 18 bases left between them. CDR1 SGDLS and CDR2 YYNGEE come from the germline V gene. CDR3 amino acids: CASSVGGAYRGDEQYF. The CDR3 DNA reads TGTGCCAGCAGCGTAGGAGGAGCCTACCGCGGGGACGAGCAGTACTTC.

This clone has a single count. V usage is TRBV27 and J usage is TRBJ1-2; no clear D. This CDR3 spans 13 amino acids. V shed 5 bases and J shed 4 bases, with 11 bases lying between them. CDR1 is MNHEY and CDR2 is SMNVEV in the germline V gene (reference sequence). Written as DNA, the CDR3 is TGTGCCAGCAGTCCCGGACTCGGCTATGGCTACACCTTC. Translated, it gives CASSPGLGYGYTF.

CDR3 residues: CATSRVGGFNEQFF. DNA of the CDR3: TGTGCCACCAGCAGAGTAGGGGGCTTCAATGAGCAGTTCTTC. V is TRBV15 and J is TRBJ2-1, with 7 bases lining up with TRBD1. The CDR3 is made up of 14 amino acids. The trim removed 1 base at V and 6 bases at J, leaving 3 bases unmatched. Per the germline V gene, CDR1 is LNHNV and CDR2 is YYDKDF (reference sequence).

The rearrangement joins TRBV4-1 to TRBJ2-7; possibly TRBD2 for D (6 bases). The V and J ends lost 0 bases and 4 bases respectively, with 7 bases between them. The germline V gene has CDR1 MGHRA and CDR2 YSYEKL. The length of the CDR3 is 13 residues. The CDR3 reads CASSQDRGYEQYF. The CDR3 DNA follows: TGCGCCAGCAGCCAAGATCGGGGGTACGAGCAGTACTTC.

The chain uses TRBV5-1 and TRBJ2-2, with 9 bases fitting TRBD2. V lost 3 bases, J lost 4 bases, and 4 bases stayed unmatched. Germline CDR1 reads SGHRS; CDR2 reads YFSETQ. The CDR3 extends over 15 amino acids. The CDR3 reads CASSWSSGSTGELFF. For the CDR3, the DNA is TGCGCCAGCAGCTGGAGTAGCGGGAGCACCGGGGAGCTGTTTTTT.

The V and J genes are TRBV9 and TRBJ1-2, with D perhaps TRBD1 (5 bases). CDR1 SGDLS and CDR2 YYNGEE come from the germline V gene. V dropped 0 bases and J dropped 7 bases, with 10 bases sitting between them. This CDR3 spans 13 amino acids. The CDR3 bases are TGTGCCAGCAGCGTAGGTGGGGGAGGTGGCTACACCTTC. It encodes CASSVGGGGGYTF.

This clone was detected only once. CDR3 sequence: CASSFGGARDTQYF. The CDR3 DNA sequence: TGTGCCAGCAGCTTTGGCGGGGCAAGGGATACGCAGTATTTT. The gene calls are TRBV5-6 and TRBJ2-3, with D perhaps matching TRBD2 (6 bases). Trimming pared 2 bases from V and 6 bases from J, leaving 13 bases between. This CDR3 contains 14 residues. Germline V gene data show CDR1 as SGHDT and CDR2 as YYEEEE. Drawing the rest from reference TRBV5-6 and TRBJ2-3, the complete variable domain is DAGVTQSPTHLIKTRGQQVTLRCSPKSGHDTVSWYQQALGQGPQFIFQYYEEEERQRGNFPDRFSGHQFPNYSSELNVNALLLGDSALYLCASSFGGARDTQYFGPGTRLTVL.

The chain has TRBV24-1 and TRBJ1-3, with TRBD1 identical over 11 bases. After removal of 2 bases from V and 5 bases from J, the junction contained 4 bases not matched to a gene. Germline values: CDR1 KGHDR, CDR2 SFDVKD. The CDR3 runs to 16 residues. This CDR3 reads CATSDSGQGERNTIYF. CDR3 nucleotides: TGTGCCACCAGTGATTCGGGACAGGGGGAGAGAAACACCATATATTTT.

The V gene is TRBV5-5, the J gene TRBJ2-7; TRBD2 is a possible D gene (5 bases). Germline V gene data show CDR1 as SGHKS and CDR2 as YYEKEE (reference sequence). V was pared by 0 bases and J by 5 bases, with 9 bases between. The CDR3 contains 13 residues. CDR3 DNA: TGTGCCAGCAGCTTGGAGATCGGGAACGAGCAGTACTTC. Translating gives CASSLEIGNEQYF.

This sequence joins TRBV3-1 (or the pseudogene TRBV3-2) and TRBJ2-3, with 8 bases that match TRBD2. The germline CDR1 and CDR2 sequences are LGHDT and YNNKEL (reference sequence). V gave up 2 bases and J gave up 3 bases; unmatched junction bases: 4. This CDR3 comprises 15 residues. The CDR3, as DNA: TGTGCCAGCAGCCAAACCGCGGGGGGAACAGATACGCAGTATTTT. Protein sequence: CASSQTAGGTDTQYF.

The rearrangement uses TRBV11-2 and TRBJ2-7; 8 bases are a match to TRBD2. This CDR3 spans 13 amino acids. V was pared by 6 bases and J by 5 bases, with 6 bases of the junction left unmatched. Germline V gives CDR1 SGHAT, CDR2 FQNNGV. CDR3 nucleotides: TGTGCCAGCAGGGGGACTAGATCCCACGAGCAGTACTTC. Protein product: CASRGTRSHEQYF. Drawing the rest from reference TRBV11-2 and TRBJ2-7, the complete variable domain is EAGVAQSPRYKIIEKRQSVAFWCNPISGHATLYWYQQILGQGPKLLIQFQNNGVVDDSQLPKDRFSAERLKGVDSTLKIQPAKLEDSAVYLCASRGTRSHEQYFGPGTRLTVT.

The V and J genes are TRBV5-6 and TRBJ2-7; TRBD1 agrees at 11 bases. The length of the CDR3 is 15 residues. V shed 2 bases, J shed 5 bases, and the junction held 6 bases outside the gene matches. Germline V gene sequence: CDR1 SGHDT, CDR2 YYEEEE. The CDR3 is CASSFFGQGAHEQYF. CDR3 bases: TGTGCCAGCAGCTTCTTCGGACAGGGGGCCCACGAGCAGTACTTC.

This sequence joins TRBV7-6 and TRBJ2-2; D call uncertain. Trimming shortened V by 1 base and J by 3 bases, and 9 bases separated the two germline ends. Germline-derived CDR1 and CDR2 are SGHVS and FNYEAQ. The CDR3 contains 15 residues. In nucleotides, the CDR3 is TGTGCCAGCAGCTTAGGTAGTCGGGACACCGGGGAGCTGTTTTTT. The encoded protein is CASSLGSRDTGELFF. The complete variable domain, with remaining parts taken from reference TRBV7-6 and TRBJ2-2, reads GAGVSQSPRYKVTKRGQDVALRCDPISGHVSLYWYRQALGQGPEFLTYFNYEAQQDKSGLPNDRFSAERPEGSISTLTIQRTEQRDSAMYRCASSLGSRDTGELFFGEGSRLTVL.

CDR3: CASSLGQGTDTQYF. The DNA for the CDR3 is TGTGCCAGCAGTCTTGGACAGGGCACAGATACGCAGTATTTT. V and J are TRBV6-4 and TRBJ2-3; TRBD1 matches at 7 bases. The germline CDR1 and CDR2 sequences are MRHNA and SNTAGT. Trimming took 5 bases from V and 1 from J; bases not matched to a gene: 3. The CDR3 length is 14 residues.

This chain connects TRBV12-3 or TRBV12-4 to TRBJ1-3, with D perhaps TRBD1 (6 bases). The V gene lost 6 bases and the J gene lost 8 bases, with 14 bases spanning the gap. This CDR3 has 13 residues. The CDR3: CASSGTRWDTIYF. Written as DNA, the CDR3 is TGTGCCAGCAGCGGGACACGGTGGGACACCATATATTTT.

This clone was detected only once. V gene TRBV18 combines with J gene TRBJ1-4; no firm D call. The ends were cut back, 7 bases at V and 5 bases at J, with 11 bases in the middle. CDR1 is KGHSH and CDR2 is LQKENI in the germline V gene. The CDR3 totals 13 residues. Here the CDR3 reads CASLRGLNEKLFF. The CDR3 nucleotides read TGTGCCAGCTTGAGAGGATTGAATGAAAAACTGTTTTTT.

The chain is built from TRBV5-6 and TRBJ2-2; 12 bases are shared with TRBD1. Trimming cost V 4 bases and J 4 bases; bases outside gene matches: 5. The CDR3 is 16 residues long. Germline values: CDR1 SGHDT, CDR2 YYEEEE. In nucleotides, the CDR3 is TGTGCCAGCAGCCTAGGGGACAGGGGGCGCACCGGGGAGCTGTTTTTT. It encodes CASSLGDRGRTGELFF.

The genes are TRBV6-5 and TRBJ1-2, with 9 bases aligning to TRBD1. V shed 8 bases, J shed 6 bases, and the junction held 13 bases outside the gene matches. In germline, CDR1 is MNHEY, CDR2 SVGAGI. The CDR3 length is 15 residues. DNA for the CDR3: TGTGCCAGCGAAGGCGGACAGGGGAGCTATGATGGCTACACCTTC. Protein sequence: CASEGGQGSYDGYTF.

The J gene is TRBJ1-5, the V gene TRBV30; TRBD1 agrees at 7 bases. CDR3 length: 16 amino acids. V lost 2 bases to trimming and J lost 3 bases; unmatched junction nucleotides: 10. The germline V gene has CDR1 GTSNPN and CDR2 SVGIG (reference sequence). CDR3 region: CAWSPSRDSVNQPQHF. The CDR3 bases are TGTGCCTGGAGTCCTAGCCGGGACAGCGTCAATCAGCCCCAGCATTTT.

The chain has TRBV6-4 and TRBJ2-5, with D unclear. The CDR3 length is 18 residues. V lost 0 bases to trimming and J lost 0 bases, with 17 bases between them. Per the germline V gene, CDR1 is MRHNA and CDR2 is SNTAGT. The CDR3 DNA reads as TGTGCCAGCAGTGACTCGAGTTCCTGTCTCCCTTACCAAGAGACCCAGTACTTC. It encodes CASSDSSSCLPYQETQYF.